This TCR beta chain was captured in a study of blood T cell repertoires in COVID-19. Study background: Acute and convalescent COVID-19 specimens originated in the United States, Italy and Spain. In each case, the material was cDNA or gDNA derived from T cells, B-cell-depleted T cells, or PBMCs.

CDR3 length: 13 residues. The germline CDR1 and CDR2 sequences are GTSNPN and SVGIG (reference sequence). Trimming removed 0 bases at V and 4 bases at J, with 9 bases between. Authors' methods: By means of reference gene primer amplification, nucleated cell counts were estimated. TCRdb's table, derived via immunoSEQ multiplex PCR, lists solely in-frame clones and lacks some. V, J and clone size reflect that table, while D and trimming were determined from the DNA. The table records about 88,000 clones, 55% to 80% of them present only once. The clonotype was recovered from a woman aged 55-69 years in a cohort sampled during active or convalescent COVID-19. The source material was peripheral blood. The J gene is TRBJ1-2, the V gene TRBV30; D possibly corresponds to TRBD1 (5 bases). CDR3 sequence (DNA): TGTGCCTGGAGTGTAATCGGGGGCTATGGCTACACCTTC. This gives the protein CAWSVIGGYGYTF.